Listed below are T cell receptor beta chains from one sample, sequenced in a study of cytomegalovirus exposure and HLA in healthy donors. Generated by immunoSEQ multiplex PCR, the TCRdb table keeps only in-frame clones and is missing some. The repertoire includes 120,000 or so clones, over 8.5% of them detected once, and approximately 6.4% sits in the top ten. The sample consisted of PBMCs. The source of these receptors is a woman aged 40 to 50 in good health and CMV-seropositive. Both conserved end residues are part of each CDR3. Fields, in order: J gene, clone size, D gene, V gene, CDR3 protein, CDR3 DNA. A D gene is named only where the DNA matches it firmly. Size is stated for part of the rows, as once, few or many counts, or as a class when the clone is expanded.

TRBJ1-1 | NA | NA | TRBV29-1 | CSSELTGNTEAFF | TGCAGCTCAGAACTAACGGGGAACACTGAAGCTTTCTTT
TRBJ2-7 | NA | NA | TRBV7-9 | CASSTEFNPYEQYF | TGTGCCAGCAGCACAGAATTCAATCCCTACGAGCAGTACTTC
TRBJ1-5 | few | TRBD1 | TRBV30 | CAFRGQPNQPQHF | TGTGCCTTTAGGGGACAGCCCAATCAGCCCCAGCATTTT
TRBJ2-7 | few | TRBD2 | TRBV7-3 | CASSSGGAPLAGGTFQYF | TGTGCCAGCAGCTCCGGAGGGGCCCCCTTAGCGGGGGGAACTTTTCAGTACTTC
TRBJ2-2 | few | NA | TRBV6-6 | CASSTGLAGELFF | TGTGCCAGCAGCACAGGGTTAGCCGGGGAGCTGTTTTTT
TRBJ2-5 | few | TRBD2 | TRBV5-6 | CASSLVTGGQETQYF | TGTGCCAGCAGCTTGGTTACGGGGGGACAAGAGACCCAGTACTTC
TRBJ2-7 | few | TRBD1 | TRBV7-9 | CASSLRTGGPYEQYF | TGTGCCAGCAGCTTGAGAACAGGGGGTCCCTACGAGCAGTACTTC
TRBJ2-5 | NA | NA | TRBV4-1 | CASSQDHRGQRLGTQYF | TGCGCCAGCAGCCAAGATCACAGAGGACAGCGGCTAGGGACCCAGTACTTC
TRBJ2-5 | few | TRBD2 | TRBV5-6 | CASSGGLAGDSGETQYF | TGTGCCAGCAGCGGGGGACTAGCGGGGGACTCGGGAGAGACCCAGTACTTC
TRBJ1-1 | few | NA | TRBV5-5 | CASSWGGHGSEAFF | TGTGCCAGCAGCTGGGGGGGCCACGGCAGTGAAGCTTTCTTT
TRBJ2-2 | NA | NA | TRBV7-6 | CASSLGGAAGELFF | TGTGCCAGCAGCTTAGGAGGCGCAGCCGGGGAGCTGTTTTTT
TRBJ1-1 | few | NA | TRBV30 | CAWRTALRQSGGNTEAFF | TGTGCCTGGAGAACGGCCTTACGACAGAGCGGGGGAAACACTGAAGCTTTCTTT
TRBJ1-1 | NA | NA | TRBV6-1 | CASTGGWTEAFF | TGTGCCAGCACAGGTGGATGGACTGAAGCTTTCTTT
TRBJ2-1 | NA | TRBD1 | TRBV4-2 | CASSQGQGANEQFF | TGTGCCAGCAGCCAGGGACAGGGGGCAAACGAGCAGTTCTTC
TRBJ2-3 | NA | NA | TRBV2 | CASNRGASDTQYF | TGTGCCAGCAATCGGGGGGCCTCAGATACGCAGTATTTT
TRBJ1-1 | few | TRBD1 | TRBV27 | CASSLSTGGFEAFF | TGTGCCAGCAGTTTAAGTACAGGGGGCTTTGAAGCTTTCTTT
TRBJ2-7 | few | NA | TRBV10-3 | CAISEGGARNEQYF | TGTGCCATCAGTGAAGGTGGGGCGCGCAACGAGCAGTACTTC
TRBJ1-2 | many | TRBD1 | TRBV6-6 | CASSYSPTGDYGYTF | TGTGCCAGCAGTTACTCGCCCACAGGGGACTATGGCTACACCTTC
TRBJ1-1 | few | TRBD1 | TRBV27 | CASSSGTGRVTEAFF | TGTGCCAGCAGTTCCGGGACAGGGAGAGTCACTGAAGCTTTCTTT
TRBJ2-7 | few | TRBD1 | TRBV10-3 | CAISSDRVGGYEQYF | TGTGCCATCAGTTCGGACAGGGTCGGGGGCTACGAGCAGTACTTC
TRBJ1-1 | NA | NA | TRBV12-5 | CASGLYGAPEAFF | TGTGCTAGTGGTTTGTATGGGGCCCCAGAAGCTTTCTTT
TRBJ1-1 | few | NA | TRBV2 | CASSEDPTTNTEAFF | TGTGCCAGCAGTGAAGATCCAACTACGAACACTGAAGCTTTCTTT
TRBJ2-7 | NA | NA | TRBV16 | CASTDSFSYEQYF | TGTGCCAGCACTGACAGTTTTTCCTACGAGCAGTACTTC
TRBJ1-2 | few | NA | TRBV5-6 | CASTLGGNGYTF | TGTGCCAGCACCCTCGGGGGTAATGGCTACACCTTC
TRBJ1-1 | few | NA | TRBV6-4 | CASRTNTEAFF | TGTGCCAGCAGGACTAACACTGAAGCTTTCTTT
TRBJ2-3 | NA | TRBD2 | TRBV5-1 | CASSFHGGGPPDTQYF | TGCGCCAGCAGCTTTCACGGGGGGGGCCCCCCAGATACGCAGTATTTT
TRBJ2-2 | NA | TRBD1 | TRBV5-4 | CASSLRGGANTGELFF | TGTGCCAGCAGCTTGCGAGGGGGCGCGAACACCGGGGAGCTGTTTTTT
TRBJ1-1 | NA | NA | TRBV4-1 | CASSQDGQGMSFF | TGCGCCAGCAGCCAAGATGGGCAGGGAATGTCTTTCTTT
TRBJ1-1 | NA | TRBD1 | TRBV10-3 | CASSTGQGENTEAFF | TGTGCCAGCAGTACGGGACAGGGAGAGAACACTGAAGCTTTCTTT
TRBJ1-6 | NA | NA | TRBV6-5 | CASSYPGQRSPLHF | TGTGCCAGCAGTTACCCCGGACAGAGATCACCCCTCCACTTT
TRBJ2-7 | few | TRBD2 | TRBV13 | CASSPGLAGKYEQYF | TGTGCCAGCAGCCCCGGACTAGCGGGGAAATACGAGCAGTACTTC
TRBJ1-2 | few | NA | TRBV5-6 | CASSFTETDRYGYTF | TGTGCCAGCAGCTTTACAGAAACGGATAGGTATGGCTACACCTTC
TRBJ2-7 | few | NA | TRBV29-1 | CSVVQSPYEQYF | TGCAGCGTTGTACAGTCGCCCTACGAGCAGTACTTC
TRBJ2-7 | NA | TRBD1 | TRBV5-1 | CASSRTGGSYEQYF | TGCGCCAGCAGCCGGACAGGGGGCTCCTACGAGCAGTACTTC
TRBJ1-5 | few | NA | TRBV7-9 | CASSLGTVAFRGYGQPQHF | TGTGCCAGCAGCTTGGGAACAGTTGCGTTTCGGGGATATGGTCAGCCCCAGCATTTT
TRBJ2-5 | NA | NA | TRBV15 | CATSTPRQGGETQYF | TGTGCCACCAGCACCCCAAGACAGGGCGGGGAAACCCAGTACTTC
TRBJ2-7 | few | TRBD2 | TRBV5-1 | CASSLPSSGGDYEQYF | TGCGCCAGCAGCCTACCATCTAGCGGGGGGGACTACGAGCAGTACTTC
TRBJ1-3 | NA | NA | TRBV7-9 | CASSLGSQGTGNTIYF | TGTGCCAGCAGCTTAGGGTCGCAGGGGACCGGAAACACCATATATTTT
TRBJ1-2 | few | NA | TRBV2 | CSISTGSRGYTF | TGTTCAATATCGACCGGGTCGCGGGGCTACACCTTC
TRBJ1-2 | few | NA | TRBV2 | CASSLARYGYTF | TGTGCCAGCAGTCTGGCCCGATATGGCTACACCTTC
TRBJ1-1 | NA | NA | TRBV9 | CASSLGGGPLVLKTEAFF | TGTGCCAGCAGCCTAGGGGGGGGACCGTTGGTGTTGAAGACTGAAGCTTTCTTT
TRBJ2-7 | few | NA | TRBV5-5 | CASRGRQEHSYEQYF | TGTGCCAGCAGGGGTAGACAGGAACACTCCTACGAGCAGTACTTC